The 20 T cell receptor beta chains below all came from one sample that was sequenced in a study of regulatory T cells in long-lasting Graves disease. The time point denotes: newly diagnosed GD, antithyroid drugs for less than 3 months. Construction of the TCR library relied on RNA isolated from PBMCs. To make TCR beta libraries, researchers used iRepertoire HTBI primers and Arm-PCR of CDR3 regions. Via MiXCR, TCRdb re-called the multiplex PCR reads, giving one row per CDR3 protein. The sample consists of 400,000 to 450,000 distinct CDR3 sequences, roughly 15% of them appearing once. The data were also submitted as part of a second study, on T cells in Graves' hyperthyroidism and ophthalmopathy.

The specimen was peripheral blood mononuclear cells (PBMCs), collected at new diagnosis, from a patient treated with antithyroid drugs. These TCRs come from a woman between 25 and 40 years old with Graves disease.

This sequence joins TRBV11-2 and TRBJ2-5; 7 bases agree with TRBD2. This CDR3 region has 13 residues. Germline-derived CDR1 and CDR2 are SGHAT and FQNNGV. Trimming cost V 3 bases and J 4 bases; bases outside gene matches: 2. The CDR3 protein is CASSFGEGETQYF. The CDR3 nucleotides are TGTGCCAGCAGCTTCGGGGAGGGAGAGACCCAGTACTTC.

Ten or more counts support this clonotype. The CDR3 DNA is TGCGCCAGCAGCCCCCCGACAGGGGGCATTTTAACAGATACGCAGTATTTT. It is translated as CASSPPTGGILTDTQYF. The V call is TRBV5-1, the J call TRBJ2-3; 10 nucleotides align to TRBD1. CDR1 is SGHRS and CDR2 is YFSETQ in the germline V gene. The CDR3 extends over 17 amino acids. J lost 3 bases, V lost 4 bases, and 11 bases had no gene match.

This clonotype was counted many times. The V gene is TRBV3-1, the J gene TRBJ2-7; 8 positions match TRBD2. This CDR3 region has 15 residues. Germline V CDR1 and CDR2: LGHDT, YNNKEL (reference sequence). The J segment lost 2 bases and the V segment lost 0 bases, leaving 3 bases of the junction unmatched. The CDR3 DNA follows: TGTGCCAGCAGCCAAGAGGCAGCGGGAGCCTACGAGCAGTACTTC. Protein product: CASSQEAAGAYEQYF.

The chain employs TRBV7-8 and TRBJ1-1; the D is unclear. Germline-derived CDR1 and CDR2 are SGHVS and FQNEAQ. The length of the CDR3 is 17 residues. Deletions cut 2 bases from V and 1 base from J, with 17 bases between. The CDR3, as DNA: TGTGCCAGCAGCTTACCCGGGGAGGGAGATGCGAACACTGAAGCTTTCTTT. This translates into CASSLPGEGDANTEAFF.

In its sample, this clonotype was seen many times. The chain carries TRBV20-1 and TRBJ2-5; D uncertain. The CDR3 sequence is 13 residues long. V shed 6 bases and J shed 1 base, with 12 bases lying between them. The germline V gene encodes CDR1 DFQATT and CDR2 SNEGSKA (reference sequence). The CDR3 DNA reads as TGCAGTGCCTCCCTGGAGAGCCAAGAGACCCAGTACTTC. It yields the protein CSASLESQETQYF.

The chain employs TRBV12-3 or TRBV12-4 and TRBJ2-1; D gene ambiguous. This CDR3 region has 13 residues. The V gene lost 8 bases and the J gene lost 7 bases, with 15 bases spanning the gap. The CDR3 spells CASAAPPRNEQFF. For the CDR3, the DNA is TGTGCCAGCGCCGCCCCCCCTCGGAATGAGCAGTTCTTC.

This clonotype was counted ten times or more. This rearrangement joins TRBV28 to TRBJ1-5; weak D call: TRBD1 (5 bases). The CDR3 is 16 amino acids. The V end was cut by 5 bases, the J end by 3 bases, with 17 bases between. Germline CDR1 and CDR2: MDHEN and SYDVKM. In nucleotides, the CDR3 is TGTGCCAGCAGTCCACGAGGGGAATGGTCCAATCAGCCCCAGCATTTT. It is translated as CASSPRGEWSNQPQHF.

The chain has TRBV5-6 and TRBJ1-2; TRBD1 is a possible D gene (6 bases). Trimming left V 4 bases short and J 2 bases short, with 15 bases between. CDR1 SGHDT and CDR2 YYEEEE come from the germline V gene. The CDR3 is 15 amino acids. This chain's CDR3 is CASSRDPGVNYGYTF. The CDR3 DNA sequence: TGTGCCAGCAGCCGTGACCCAGGGGTAAACTATGGCTACACCTTC.

There are a few counts of this clonotype. This sequence joins TRBV28 and TRBJ1-4; no firm D call. This CDR3 has 12 amino acids. Looked up from germline, CDR1 is MDHEN and CDR2 is SYDVKM. Trimming cost V 6 bases and J 8 bases, with 10 bases left between them. The CDR3 DNA follows: TGTGCCAGCAGCCCTACTGTCGAAAAACTGTTTTTT. This gives the protein CASSPTVEKLFF.

In this sample, this clonotype turned up many times. The genes are TRBV27 and TRBJ2-3, with 9 positions matching TRBD1. CDR1 is MNHEY and CDR2 is SMNVEV in the germline V gene (reference sequence). V shed 2 bases, J shed 5 bases, and the junction held 8 bases outside the gene matches. This CDR3 contains 16 residues. The CDR3 reads CASSLMPGQGLDTQYF. In nucleotides, the CDR3 is TGTGCCAGCAGTTTAATGCCCGGACAGGGGTTAGATACGCAGTATTTT.

The rearrangement joins TRBV12-3 or TRBV12-4 to TRBJ1-2; a possible D gene is TRBD1 (5 bases). Trimming cost V 9 bases and J 7 bases, with 18 bases left between them. This CDR3 has 13 residues. In DNA form, the CDR3 reads TGTGCCAGTTTGCCTTTGGGGCGCGGTGGCTACACCTTC. It translates to CASLPLGRGGYTF.

Comment on this clonotype: Being one base from a much bigger clone, this may be a read error. The chain is built from TRBV18 and TRBJ2-1; a weak D match, TRBD2 (5 bases). The germline gives CDR1 KGHSH, CDR2 LQKENI. The CDR3 totals 13 residues. V gave up 5 bases and J gave up 6 bases, with 11 bases separating them. The CDR3 sequence is CASSGRISNEQFF. CDR3 in DNA: TGTGCCAGCTCAGGGAGAATCTCCAATGAGCAGTTCTTC.

This clonotype was counted a few times. The chain has TRBV28 and TRBJ2-7; 9 bases fit TRBD1. Germline loops: CDR1 MDHEN, CDR2 SYDVKM. This CDR3 has 16 residues. V trimming: 5 bases; J trimming: 3 bases; junction bases outside the gene matches: 11. The CDR3 DNA reads as TGTGCCAGCAGTACTCAGACCTCGGACAGGGGCTACGAGCAGTACTTC. Amino acids: CASSTQTSDRGYEQYF.

This clonotype was picked up many times. V usage is TRBV15 and J usage is TRBJ2-7, with D possibly TRBD1 on 5 matching bases. Germline lookup yields CDR1 LNHNV and CDR2 YYDKDF (reference sequence). CDR3 length: 15 amino acids. Trimming took 5 bases from V and 3 from J, leaving 17 bases between them. In DNA form, the CDR3 reads TGTGCCACCAGCGTCACGAAGGACACCTTCTACGAGCAGTACTTC. It translates to CATSVTKDTFYEQYF.

This clonotype was seen more than once but under ten times. The chain joins TRBV18 to TRBJ2-7; TRBD1 is a possible D gene (6 bases). Germline lookup yields CDR1 KGHSH and CDR2 LQKENI. Deletions cut 4 bases from V and 3 bases from J, with 7 bases between. The CDR3 runs to 12 residues. CDR3 sequence reads: CASSQQGYEQYF. CDR3 nucleotide sequence: TGTGCCAGCTCACAACAGGGCTACGAGCAGTACTTC.

V and J are TRBV20-1 and TRBJ2-4; no reliable D call. The CDR3 sequence is 15 residues long. Germline V gene data show CDR1 as DFQATT and CDR2 as SNEGSKA (reference sequence). The V end lost 3 bases, the J end lost 7 bases, and 19 bases lay between the germline ends. This chain's CDR3 is CSASPALRIGNIQYF. The CDR3 DNA is TGCAGTGCTAGTCCTGCTCTGAGGATCGGGAACATTCAGTACTTC.

This clonotype showed up many times. J is TRBJ2-1 and V is TRBV27; maybe TRBD2 (5 bases). This CDR3 comprises 12 residues. V was cut by 6 bases and J by 10 bases, with 13 bases left in between. The germline V gene encodes CDR1 MNHEY and CDR2 SMNVEV (reference sequence). The CDR3 spells CASSLERGEQFF. The CDR3 coding sequence is TGTGCCAGCAGCTTAGAACGCGGGGAGCAGTTCTTC.

This clonotype was found a few times. J is TRBJ1-1 and V is TRBV3-1; 9 bases fit TRBD1. With 4 bases clipped from V and 5 bases from J, the junction kept 11 bases outside the gene matches. Germline CDR1 reads LGHDT; CDR2 reads YNNKEL (reference sequence). The CDR3 has 16 residues. CDR3 loop: CASSRANRGRETEAFF. The CDR3 DNA reads as TGTGCCAGCAGCCGGGCCAACAGGGGGCGCGAAACTGAAGCTTTCTTT.

This clonotype showed up many times. This chain connects TRBV7-2 to TRBJ1-5; D ambiguous. Trimming cost V 1 base and J 6 bases, with 10 bases left between them. Germline assignment: CDR1 SGHTA and CDR2 FQGNSA. There are 14 residues in the CDR3. The CDR3 protein is CASSLGAQAQPQHF. CDR3 in DNA: TGTGCCAGCAGCTTAGGTGCTCAGGCTCAGCCCCAGCATTTT.

This clonotype has just a few counts. A much more abundant neighbour one base away suggests this may be a read error. This chain connects TRBV2 to TRBJ2-5; 7 bases line up with TRBD2. This CDR3 is 13 amino acids long. V lost 8 bases and J lost 3; bases outside the gene matches: 6. Germline CDR1 is SNHLY and CDR2 is FYNNEI. This chain's CDR3 is CASAGLVEETQYF. The CDR3 nucleotides are TGTGCCAGCGCCGGACTAGTTGAAGAGACCCAGTACTTC.